This T cell receptor beta chain was identified during a study of identical twins. Template switching (which added a universal primer site) was used, and cDNA carried unique molecular identifiers. TCRdb reprocessed the 5' RACE reads with MiXCR, giving one entry per CDR3 protein. This table has 200,000 to 250,000 distinct CDR3 sequences, about 14% appearing once. Germline CDR1 MNHNS, CDR2 SASEGT. Trimming took 6 bases from V and 10 from J, leaving 13 bases between them. The CDR3 is made up of 12 amino acids. This clonotype was detected only a few times. Its antigen remains unidentified. Study outcomes and limitations: Models came in too low on out-of-frame TCR alpha sharing in monozygotic twins. Twins showed weaker excess sharing in their beta out-of-frame sequences. Cord blood beta clonotypes that were abundant carried fewer insertions, and memory repertoires showed no such trend.

V usage is TRBV6-1 and J usage is TRBJ2-1; D perhaps matches TRBD2 (5 bases). The sequenced sample consisted of memory (CD45RO+) T cells sorted from blood. This receptor was identified in a woman younger than 30 in good health. Here the CDR3 reads CASRKAEREQFF. CDR3 in DNA: TGTGCCAGCAGGAAAGCGGAGAGGGAGCAGTTCTTC.